These 16 T cell receptor beta chains originate from one sample sequenced in a study of human T cells and chemical hapten exposure. TCRdb itself ran the RACE reads through MiXCR, one entry per CDR3 protein. This table has some 110,000 distinct CDR3 sequences, nearly 35% appearing once. The time point is: patch test 3, about 24 weeks after DPC sensitization. Treatment denoted: therapeutic diphenylcyclopropenone sensitization with weekly scalp DPC. Sample: whole blood, taken in connection with sensitization to the hapten diphenylcyclopropenone (DPC). These receptors all stem from a man aged 40-49 years with alopecia areata. Some clones in this sample may be carry-over from other donors' samples.

J is TRBJ1-1 and V is TRBV29-1, with TRBD1 matching over 10 bases. The CDR3 extends over 16 amino acids. With 3 bases clipped from V and 3 bases from J, the junction kept 10 bases outside the gene matches. The germline V gene encodes CDR1 SQVTM and CDR2 ANQGSEA. CDR3 sequence (DNA): TGCAGCGTTGATCGGGGGGACAGGGGACACCACACTGAAGCTTTCTTT. Amino acids: CSVDRGDRGHHTEAFF.

Only a few counts were recorded for this clonotype. J is TRBJ2-1 and V is TRBV30, with 12 bases fitting TRBD2. The CDR3 loop spans 16 amino acids. The ends lost 4 bases at V and 9 bases at J; junction bases unmatched: 13. Germline CDR1 GTSNPN, CDR2 SVGIG (reference sequence). The CDR3 coding sequence is TGTGCCTGGACCCGTACTCCGACTAGCGGGAGAGGTGAGCAGTTCTTC. This sequence encodes CAWTRTPTSGRGEQFF.

There are a few counts of this clonotype. The chain combines TRBV10-3 with TRBJ1-4, with TRBD1 matching 9 bases. V dropped 6 bases and J dropped 7; count of bases not matched to a gene: 6. Germline loops: CDR1 ENHRY, CDR2 SYGVKD. This CDR3 spans 14 amino acids. The DNA for the CDR3 is TGTGCCATCAGGCCGGGACAGGGAGGTGAAAAACTGTTTTTT. Protein product: CAIRPGQGGEKLFF.

This clonotype has more than one count but fewer than ten. The rearrangement links TRBV2 to TRBJ1-4; tentative D call: TRBD1 (6 bases). The germline V gene has CDR1 SNHLY and CDR2 FYNNEI. The CDR3 sequence is 13 residues long. V was shortened by 7 bases and J by 6 bases, with 12 bases between the two germline ends. The CDR3 loop reads CASKAGTHEKLFF. The CDR3, as DNA: TGTGCCAGCAAGGCAGGGACACATGAAAAACTGTTTTTT.

The CDR3 DNA follows: TGCAGTGCTAGAGAGTCAGACAGGGGCAGTCAGCCCCAGCATTTT. This sequence encodes CSARESDRGSQPQHF. The chain uses TRBV20-1 and TRBJ1-5, with TRBD1 matching 8 bases. Germline CDR1 is DFQATT and CDR2 is SNEGSKA (reference sequence). V lost 0 bases and J lost 6; bases outside the gene matches: 7. This CDR3 is 15 amino acids long.

About this clonotype: Mismatch with germline at one junction end may stem from a read error. Written as DNA, the CDR3 is TGTGCCAGCAGTTCGAGCGAGGGGAGCGAGCTCTTC. Amino acid sequence: CASSSSEGSELF. The chain recombines TRBV27 with TRBJ2-1; D may correspond to TRBD1 or TRBD2 (5 bases each). Germline lookup yields CDR1 MNHEY and CDR2 SMNVEV (reference sequence). The CDR3 runs 12 residues.

The rearrangement uses TRBV7-9 and TRBJ2-1; maybe TRBD1 (6 bases). This CDR3 has 15 amino acids. The germline CDR1 and CDR2 sequences are SEHNR and FQNEAQ (reference sequence). Between the trimmed V and J ends, which lost 7 bases and 2 bases, there was a span of 15 bases. CDR3 loop: CASTPPWTAYNEQFF. Here the CDR3 DNA reads TGTGCCAGCACCCCGCCCTGGACAGCCTACAATGAGCAGTTCTTC.

This clonotype was observed a few times. The V call is TRBV29-1, the J call TRBJ1-1, with 7 bases identical to TRBD1. Unmatched junction bases numbered 5, after V lost 5 bases and J lost 8 bases. The CDR3 is 11 amino acids. The germline V gene has CDR1 SQVTM and CDR2 ANQGSEA. CDR3 DNA sequence: TGCAGCGTTAAGGGACAGTCCGAAGCTTTCTTT. This codes for CSVKGQSEAFF. Combining the CDR3 with reference TRBV29-1 and TRBJ1-1 gives the whole variable domain SAVISQKPSRDICQRGTSLTIQCQVDSQVTMMFWYRQQPGQSLTLIATANQGSEATYESGFVIDKFPISRPNLTFSTLTVSNMSPEDSSIYLCSVKGQSEAFFGQGTRLTVV.

The chain has TRBV21-1 and TRBJ2-1; the DNA was not compared with TRBD2, the D call given in the table. TRBV21-1 is noted as a pseudogene. The CDR3 has 14 amino acids. This chain's CDR3 is CASSKGSSENEQFF. The CDR3 coding sequence is TGTGCCAGCAGCAAAGGTTCTAGCGAAAATGAGCAGTTCTTC.

This rearrangement joins TRBV18 to TRBJ2-1; 12 bases are a match to TRBD2. This CDR3 region has 17 residues. The junction had 6 bases not matched to a gene; V was cut back by 2 bases and J by 4 bases. Per germline, CDR1 KGHSH and CDR2 LQKENI. CDR3 bases: TGTGCCAGCTCACCATTGAGGACTAGCGGGATTTACAATGAGCAGTTCTTC. Translated, it gives CASSPLRTSGIYNEQFF.

This clonotype came up many times. This chain uses TRBV5-1 with TRBJ1-2; tentative D call: TRBD1 (6 bases). The germline gives CDR1 SGHRS, CDR2 YFSETQ. Trimming cost V 3 bases and J 4 bases, with 10 bases left between them. The CDR3 totals 13 residues. The CDR3 reads CASSWDKAYGYTF. In DNA form, the CDR3 reads TGCGCCAGCAGCTGGGACAAGGCCTATGGCTACACCTTC.

The rearrangement links TRBV5-1 to TRBJ2-3; D is ambiguous. The CDR3 totals 14 residues. The ends were cut back, 4 bases at V and 4 bases at J, with 13 bases in the middle. The germline V gene has CDR1 SGHRS and CDR2 YFSETQ. In DNA form, the CDR3 reads TGCGCCAGCAGCGAACAAAATCGAGCAGATACGCAGTATTTT. Encoded protein: CASSEQNRADTQYF.

This clonotype appeared a few times. This chain uses TRBV2 with TRBJ1-6; no firm D call. V lost 5 bases, J lost 14 bases, and 10 bases lay in between. Germline-derived CDR1 and CDR2 are SNHLY and FYNNEI. CDR3 length: 11 amino acids. The CDR3 region has the DNA TGTGCCAGCAGTATGGGAGCGGCCCTCCACTTT. Translating it yields CASSMGAALHF.

This clonotype was seen more than once but under ten times. This chain links TRBV6-2 or TRBV6-3 with TRBJ2-2; weak D call: TRBD1 (6 bases). Trimming stripped 4 bases from V and 5 bases from J, with 11 bases between. Germline-derived CDR1 and CDR2 are MNHEY and SVGEGT. This CDR3 region has 14 residues. CDR3: CASSSGERTGELFF. In DNA form, the CDR3 reads TGTGCCAGCAGTTCAGGGGAAAGGACCGGGGAGCTGTTTTTT.

The V gene is TRBV7-2, the J gene TRBJ2-3, with TRBD2 as a possible D gene (5 bases). The CDR3 sequence is 15 residues long. The V gene lost 3 bases and the J gene lost 1 base, with 11 bases spanning the gap. CDR1 and CDR2 from the germline V gene are SGHTA and FQGNSA. The CDR3 protein is CASSFGPRGTDTQYF. The DNA of the CDR3 is TGTGCCAGCAGCTTCGGACCGCGGGGCACAGATACGCAGTATTTT.

This clonotype has more than one count but fewer than ten. The rearrangement links TRBV20-1 to TRBJ2-1, with no clear D. Germline V gives CDR1 DFQATT, CDR2 SNEGSKA (reference sequence). The CDR3 is 14 residues long. V was trimmed by 3 bases and J by 0 bases, leaving 9 bases between them. The CDR3 loop is CSASSQDSYNEQFF. In DNA form, the CDR3 reads TGCAGTGCTAGTAGCCAGGACTCCTACAATGAGCAGTTCTTC.